The 31 T cell receptor beta chains below all came from one sample that was sequenced in a study of OX40 agonist ivuxolimab in advanced cancers. TCRdb keeps only in-frame clones here, not all; method: immunoSEQ multiplex PCR. The table includes tens of thousands of clones, around 90% detected once. This sample comprised CD4+ or CD8+ T cells sorted from blood, obtained in a trial of the OX40 agonist ivuxolimab. These receptors originate from an adult with an advanced solid tumor such as melanoma, head and neck, liver or kidney cancer.

The chain combines TRBV7-3 with TRBJ1-1; no clear D. The CDR3 is 15 amino acids. Germline V gene sequence: CDR1 SGHTA, CDR2 FQGTGA. V lost 1 base, J lost 2 bases, and 11 bases lay in between. The CDR3 region is CASSLIPTRNTEAFF. The CDR3 region has the DNA TGTGCCAGCAGCTTAATCCCGACTCGAAACACTGAAGCTTTCTTT.

The chain is built from TRBV7-8 and TRBJ2-1, with D hard to call. The germline V and J ends were trimmed by 1 base and 7 bases, with 14 bases remaining between them. The CDR3 extends over 15 amino acids. Germline lookup yields CDR1 SGHVS and CDR2 FQNEAQ. The chain's CDR3 is CASSLGRPFWNEQFF. CDR3 bases: TGTGCCAGCAGCTTAGGGCGACCGTTCTGGAATGAGCAGTTCTTC.

This chain uses TRBV6-1 with TRBJ1-2, with 10 bases aligning to TRBD1. The V gene end was trimmed by 11 bases and the J gene end by 6 bases; junction bases not matched to a gene: 15. Germline V gene sequence: CDR1 MNHNS, CDR2 SASEGT. The CDR3 loop spans 15 amino acids. DNA for the CDR3: TGTGCCGGAGGGGACAGGGGAAAGGGATGGAATGGCTACACCTTC. It yields the protein CAGGDRGKGWNGYTF.

The chain links TRBV28 to TRBJ1-1; possibly TRBD1 for D (6 bases). The CDR3 totals 16 residues. Trimming took 6 bases from V and 0 from J, leaving 17 bases between them. Germline CDR1 reads MDHEN; CDR2 reads SYDVKM. CDR3 nucleotide sequence: TGTGCCAGCAGGTATAGGACAGCCTTTATGAACACTGAAGCTTTCTTT. Protein: CASRYRTAFMNTEAFF.

The chain joins TRBV9 to TRBJ2-5; D possibly corresponds to TRBD1 (5 bases). V lost 2 bases and J lost 5, with 10 bases in between. The CDR3 length is 13 residues. Germline loops: CDR1 SGDLS, CDR2 YYNGEE. The CDR3 spells CASSVTVRETQYF. In nucleotides, the CDR3 is TGTGCCAGCAGCGTGACAGTTCGGGAGACCCAGTACTTC.

This clone showed up just a few times. This chain links TRBV29-1 with TRBJ1-2; D not certain. The CDR3 runs to 13 residues. V lost 7 bases to trimming and J lost 6 bases, with 18 bases between them. Germline assignment: CDR1 SQVTM and CDR2 ANQGSEA. This CDR3 reads CSAPGSGFHGYTF. Written as DNA, the CDR3 is TGCAGCGCCCCAGGTAGCGGGTTTCATGGCTACACCTTC. Filled out from reference TRBV29-1 and TRBJ1-2, the complete variable domain reads SAVISQKPSRDICQRGTSLTIQCQVDSQVTMMFWYRQQPGQSLTLIATANQGSEATYESGFVIDKFPISRPNLTFSTLTVSNMSPEDSSIYLCSAPGSGFHGYTFGSGTRLTVV.

The gene calls are TRBV27 and TRBJ1-2; D gene uncertain. Trimming stripped 4 bases from V and 2 bases from J, with 14 bases between. The CDR3 loop spans 15 amino acids. Per germline, CDR1 MNHEY and CDR2 SMNVEV (reference sequence). The CDR3 DNA is TGTGCCAGCAGTTCGGGCCCTGCAAGGAACTATGGCTACACCTTC. This translates into CASSSGPARNYGYTF.

This clone showed up just a few times. The chain has TRBV27 and TRBJ1-3; no firm D call. Per germline, CDR1 MNHEY and CDR2 SMNVEV (reference sequence). V gave up 5 bases and J gave up 1 base, with 12 bases separating them. CDR3 length equals 15 residues. CDR3 in DNA: TGTGCCAGCAGTCGGAACAGCCGATCTGGAAACACCATATATTTT. It specifies CASSRNSRSGNTIYF.

The chain couples TRBV5-4 to TRBJ2-1, with D possibly being TRBD2 (5 bases). The length of the CDR3 is 12 residues. With 3 bases removed from V and 9 bases from J, the gap between germline ends came to 10 bases. Germline V gene lookup returns CDR1 SGHNT and CDR2 YYREEE (reference sequence). The CDR3 loop reads CASSSGRVEQFF. The CDR3 DNA reads TGTGCCAGCAGCTCGGGGAGAGTTGAGCAGTTCTTC.

The chain joins TRBV30 to TRBJ2-1; D is undetermined. There are 14 residues in the CDR3. In germline, CDR1 is GTSNPN, CDR2 SVGIG (reference sequence). Trimming removed 7 bases from V and 0 bases from J, with 13 bases in between. The CDR3 spells CASLRSSSYNEQFF. CDR3 DNA: TGTGCCTCCCTTCGATCAAGCTCCTACAATGAGCAGTTCTTC.

The chain carries TRBV15 and TRBJ2-3, with D tentatively TRBD2 (6 bases). The germline V and J ends were trimmed by 1 base and 6 bases, with 8 bases remaining between them. In germline, CDR1 is LNHNV, CDR2 YYDKDF (reference sequence). This CDR3 is built from 13 residues. In DNA form, the CDR3 reads TGTGCCACCAGCAGAGGGGGGAGGGATACGCAGTATTTT. Protein: CATSRGGRDTQYF.

This chain uses TRBV6-6 with TRBJ1-5; D gene uncertain. This CDR3 comprises 15 residues. Germline V gives CDR1 MNHNY, CDR2 SVGAGI (reference sequence). V lost 7 bases to trimming and J lost 1 base, with 14 bases between them. CDR3 bases: TGTGCCAGCACCGCAAAGTCCGGGAGCAATCAGCCCCAGCATTTT. It is translated as CASTAKSGSNQPQHF.

The chain has TRBV30 and TRBJ1-1, with unresolved D. In germline, CDR1 is GTSNPN, CDR2 SVGIG (reference sequence). This CDR3 region has 14 residues. V dropped 3 bases and J dropped 3 bases, with 14 bases sitting between them. CDR3 DNA sequence: TGTGCCTGGAGCTCAAAGACATGGGACACTGAAGCTTTCTTT. Translated: CAWSSKTWDTEAFF.

The rearrangement joins TRBV6-1 to TRBJ2-4, with D possibly being TRBD1 or TRBD2 (6 bases each). With 7 bases removed from V and 9 bases from J, the gap between germline ends came to 16 bases. The CDR3 is 13 amino acids. The germline V gene encodes CDR1 MNHNS and CDR2 SASEGT. CDR3 region: CASMDGGLAIQYF. The DNA for the CDR3 is TGTGCCAGCATGGATGGGGGGCTCGCCATTCAGTACTTC.

V is TRBV6-5 and J is TRBJ1-1; the D is unclear. From germline, CDR1 is MNHEY and CDR2 SVGAGI. The CDR3 has 13 amino acids. V shed 0 bases and J shed 8 bases, with 10 bases lying between them. Here the CDR3 reads CASSYSGQYEAFF. The CDR3, as DNA: TGTGCCAGCAGTTACTCTGGGCAGTACGAAGCTTTCTTT.

The CDR3 bases are TGTGCCAGCACCACCATACAGGGGCGGTTCGACACTGAAGCTTTCTTT. As protein: CASTTIQGRFDTEAFF. The V gene is TRBV7-3, the J gene TRBJ1-1, with 7 bases fitting TRBD1. Germline V gives CDR1 SGHTA, CDR2 FQGTGA. V lost 7 bases, J lost 3 bases, and 14 bases stayed unmatched. The CDR3 covers 16 residues.

This clone was counted once. The V call is TRBV4-3, the J call TRBJ1-1; D remains unclear. The CDR3 contains 16 residues. V lost 0 bases and J lost 2, with 13 bases in between. In germline, CDR1 is LGHNA, CDR2 YSLEER. The CDR3 spells CASSQDPRPPNTEAFF. The CDR3 DNA follows: TGCGCCAGCAGCCAAGATCCCAGGCCCCCTAACACTGAAGCTTTCTTT.

The J gene is TRBJ2-1, the V gene TRBV27; 10 nucleotides align to TRBD2. The CDR3 is 14 residues long. V dropped 6 bases and J dropped 10; count of bases not matched to a gene: 9. Per the germline V gene, CDR1 is MNHEY and CDR2 is SMNVEV (reference sequence). CDR3: CASRASGRIREQFF. CDR3 coding DNA: TGTGCCAGCAGGGCTAGCGGGAGAATCAGGGAGCAGTTCTTC.

This chain uses TRBV4-3 with TRBJ1-1; TRBD1 matches at 8 bases. The CDR3 has 15 residues. Unmatched junction bases numbered 3, after V lost 0 bases and J lost 3 bases. Germline CDR1 is LGHNA and CDR2 is YSLEER. Written as DNA, the CDR3 is TGCGCCAGCAGCCAAGAGGGGACAGGATACACTGAAGCTTTCTTT. Protein product: CASSQEGTGYTEAFF.

The chain employs TRBV27 and TRBJ2-7; TRBD2 matches at 14 bases. CDR1 is MNHEY, CDR2 SMNVEV, per germline (reference sequence). The V segment lost 5 bases and the J segment 2 bases; nucleotides outside the gene matches: 11. The CDR3 spans 18 residues. This chain's CDR3 is CASSLSGTSGGPTYEQYF. CDR3 nucleotide sequence: TGTGCCAGCAGTCTCTCCGGGACTAGCGGGGGCCCAACCTACGAGCAGTACTTC.

The chain couples TRBV6-1 to TRBJ1-5, with unresolved D. Germline V CDR1 and CDR2: MNHNS, SASEGT. This CDR3 contains 14 residues. Trimming left V 4 bases short and J 1 base short, with 8 bases between. The CDR3 loop is CASSAARSNQPQHF. The CDR3 DNA is TGTGCCAGCAGTGCGGCCAGAAGCAATCAGCCCCAGCATTTT.

The rearrangement joins TRBV30 to TRBJ1-5; 9 bases align to TRBD1. The CDR3 sequence is 14 residues long. Trimming took 2 bases from V and 2 from J; bases not matched to a gene: 1. Germline V gives CDR1 GTSNPN, CDR2 SVGIG (reference sequence). CDR3 nucleotides: TGTGCCTGGAGTACAGGGGGCGGCAATCAGCCCCAGCATTTT. Encoded protein: CAWSTGGGNQPQHF.

This clone is a singleton in its sample. The rearrangement uses TRBV4-2 and TRBJ1-5, with D unclear. In germline, CDR1 is LGHNA, CDR2 YNFKEQ. This CDR3 is 13 amino acids long. Trimming took off 1 base at V and 3 bases at J, with 4 bases between the two ends. CDR3 sequence: CASSQGFNQPQHF. CDR3 bases: TGTGCCAGCAGCCAAGGGTTCAATCAGCCCCAGCATTTT.

J is TRBJ2-4 and V is TRBV4-3, with 13 bases fitting TRBD2. From germline, CDR1 is LGHNA and CDR2 YSLEER. This CDR3 is built from 20 residues. Germline trimming cut 2 bases from V and 0 bases from J; bases unmatched to any gene: 10. DNA for the CDR3: TGCGCCAGCAGCCAATCCCTAACTAGCGGGGGGGCCTTAGCCAAAAACATTCAGTACTTC. As protein: CASSQSLTSGGALAKNIQYF.

The chain carries TRBV18 and TRBJ2-7; D is uncertain. The CDR3 extends over 12 amino acids. Trimming left V 2 bases short and J 4 bases short, with 6 bases between. Germline lookup yields CDR1 KGHSH and CDR2 LQKENI. CDR3 sequence reads: CASSPGPYEQYV. The DNA for the CDR3 is TGTGCCAGCTCACCAGGCCCTTACGAGCAGTACGTC.

The table lists this clone with a count of one. The CDR3 DNA follows: TGTGCCAGCAGCTTCGGTGGGGCCAACGTCCTGACTTTC. Translation gives CASSFGGANVLTF. V and J are TRBV11-2 and TRBJ2-6; D remains ambiguous. Germline CDR1 is SGHAT and CDR2 is FQNNGV. V was trimmed by 3 bases and J by 3 bases, leaving 3 bases between them. The CDR3 contains 13 residues.

The rearrangement uses TRBV7-9 and TRBJ2-3; 10 nucleotides align to TRBD2. With V trimmed by 5 bases and J by 2 bases, 10 bases remained unmatched. Germline CDR1 reads SEHNR; CDR2 reads FQNEAQ (reference sequence). The CDR3 has 17 amino acids. Written as DNA, the CDR3 is TGTGCCAGCAGCCCCCACCCGGGACTAGCGCACACAGATACGCAGTATTTT. Translated: CASSPHPGLAHTDTQYF. The full variable domain, with the rest looked up from reference TRBV7-9 and TRBJ2-3, is DTGVSQNPRHKITKRGQNVTFRCDPISEHNRLYWYRQTLGQGPEFLTYFQNEAQLEKSRLLSDRFSAERPKGSFSTLEIQRTEQGDSAMYLCASSPHPGLAHTDTQYFGPGTRLTVL.

The rearrangement joins TRBV2 to TRBJ1-4, with D unclear. With 4 bases removed from V and 5 bases from J, the gap between germline ends came to 11 bases. Germline V gene data show CDR1 as SNHLY and CDR2 as FYNNEI. The CDR3 covers 14 residues. Here the CDR3 reads CASSVFPSNEKLFF. The CDR3 bases are TGTGCCAGCAGTGTTTTCCCGAGCAATGAAAAACTGTTTTTT.

V gene TRBV10-3 combines with J gene TRBJ1-2; possibly TRBD1 for D (5 bases). Trimming took off 3 bases at V and 6 bases at J, with 14 bases between the two ends. Germline CDR1 ENHRY, CDR2 SYGVKD. CDR3 length equals 14 residues. This CDR3 is CAISDFQGSHGYTF. The CDR3 nucleotides read TGTGCCATCAGTGATTTCCAGGGTAGTCATGGCTACACCTTC.

V and J are TRBV18 and TRBJ1-2; 8 bases are a match to TRBD1. V trimming: 4 bases; J trimming: 3 bases; junction bases outside the gene matches: 7. Per germline, CDR1 KGHSH and CDR2 LQKENI. CDR3 length: 15 amino acids. CDR3 protein: CASSLMDRVDYGYTF. CDR3 nucleotide sequence: TGTGCCAGCTCACTCATGGACAGGGTGGACTATGGCTACACCTTC.

This clone was counted once. The rearrangement joins TRBV5-1 to TRBJ1-2; 9 nucleotides line up with TRBD1. The CDR3 is made up of 15 amino acids. The junction had 5 bases not matched to a gene; V was cut back by 4 bases and J by 1 base. Germline-derived CDR1 and CDR2 are SGHRS and YFSETQ. In DNA form, the CDR3 reads TGCGCCAGCAGCGGGCCGGGACAGGGTAACTATGGCTACACCTTC. As protein: CASSGPGQGNYGYTF. The full variable domain, its missing parts supplied by reference TRBV5-1 and TRBJ1-2, is KAGVTQTPRYLIKTRGQQVTLSCSPISGHRSVSWYQQTPGQGLQFLFEYFSETQRNKGNFPGRFSGRQFSNSRSEMNVSTLELGDSALYLCASSGPGQGNYGYTFGSGTRLTVV.